The present entry profiles one T cell receptor (beta chain) with its context. Antigen unknown. These data are taken from a study of T cells in Graves' hyperthyroidism and ophthalmopathy. Study summary: Peripheral blood was drawn at first diagnosis, prior to all treatment. Study-wide results and limits: In the analysis, a 13 V-J model separated ophthalmopathy from stable hyperthyroidism.

Germline V gene sequence: CDR1 MNHNS, CDR2 SASEGT. Trimming stripped 6 bases from V and 3 bases from J, with 15 bases between. This CDR3 has 14 amino acids. RNA transcripts gave rise to amplified TCR beta CDR3 regions. HTBI primers drove first-round RT-PCR of the TCR CDR3. A single record per CDR3 protein comes from TCRdb applying MiXCR to the multiplex PCR reads. The profile shows approximately 480,000 distinct CDR3 sequences, less than 25% of them singletons. The chain uses TRBV6-1 and TRBJ2-7; D call uncertain. The receptor's source is a man in his late teens or twenties with Graves' hyperthyroidism. Sequencing was done on a sample of blood. As DNA, the CDR3 is TGTGCCAGCAGAGGTCGGCAGGACGGCTACGAGCAGTACTTC. It codes for CASRGRQDGYEQYF.